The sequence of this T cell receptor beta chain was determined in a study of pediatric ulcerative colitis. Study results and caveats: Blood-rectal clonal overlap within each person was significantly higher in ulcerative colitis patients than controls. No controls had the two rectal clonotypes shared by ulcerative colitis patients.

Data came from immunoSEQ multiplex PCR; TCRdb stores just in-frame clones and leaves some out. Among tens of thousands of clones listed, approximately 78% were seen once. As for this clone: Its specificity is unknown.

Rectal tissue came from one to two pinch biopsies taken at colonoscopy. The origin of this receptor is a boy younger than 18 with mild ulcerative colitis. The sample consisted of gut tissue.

CDR3: CASSPGQGAVDGYTF. CDR3 sequence (DNA): TGCGCCAGCAGCCCCGGACAGGGGGCTGTGGATGGCTACACCTTC. The chain combines TRBV5-1 with TRBJ1-2; TRBD1 agrees at 11 bases. The CDR3 runs 15 residues. CDR1 is SGHRS and CDR2 is YFSETQ in the germline V gene. Unmatched junction bases numbered 8, after V lost 4 bases and J lost 6 bases.